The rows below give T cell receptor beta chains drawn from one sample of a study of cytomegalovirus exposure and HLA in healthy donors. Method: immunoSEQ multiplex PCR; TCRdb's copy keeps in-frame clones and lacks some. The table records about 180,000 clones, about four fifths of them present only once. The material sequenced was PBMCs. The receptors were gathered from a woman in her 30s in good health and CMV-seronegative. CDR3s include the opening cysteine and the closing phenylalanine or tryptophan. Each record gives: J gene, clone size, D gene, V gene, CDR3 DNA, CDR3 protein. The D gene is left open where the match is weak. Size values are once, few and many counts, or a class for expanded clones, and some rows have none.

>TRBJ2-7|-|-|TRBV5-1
TGCGCCAGCAGCTTGGAAACAGGGATCACCTACGAGCAGTACTTC
CASSLETGITYEQYF
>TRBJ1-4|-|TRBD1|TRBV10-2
TGCGCCAGCAGTACGGACAGGGGATTAAAAGAAAAACTGTTTTTT
CASSTDRGLKEKLFF
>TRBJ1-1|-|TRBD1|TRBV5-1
TGCGCCAGCAGCACGGGACAGGGACCGTGGTCTGAAGCTTTCTTT
CASSTGQGPWSEAFF
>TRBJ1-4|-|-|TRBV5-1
TGCGCCAGCAGCTCCCTTCCGGGAAGGAGTGAAAAACTGTTTTTT
CASSSLPGRSEKLFF
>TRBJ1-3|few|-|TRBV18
TGTGCCAGCTCACCATCTACGCGGACTGACGTGCTCACCATATATTTT
CASSPSTRTDVLTIYF
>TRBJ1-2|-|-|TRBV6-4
TGTGCCAGCAGTGACTCCCCAGGGGCGGATGGCTACACCTTC
CASSDSPGADGYTF
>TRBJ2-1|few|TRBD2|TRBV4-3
TGCGCCAGCAGCCCCCGGGGGGGCCCCTACAATGAGCAGTTCTTC
CASSPRGGPYNEQFF
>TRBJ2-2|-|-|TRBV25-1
TGTGCCAGCAGTGATACGGGGTACACCGGGGAGCTGTTTTTT
CASSDTGYTGELFF
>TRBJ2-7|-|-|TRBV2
TGTGCCAGTGAGGATTCGCGGGGGCCGGGGGAGCAGTACTTC
CASEDSRGPGEQYF
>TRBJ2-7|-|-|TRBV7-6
TGTGCCAGCAGTCCGGAGTCGATTGCGGTTTACGAGCAGTACTTC
CASSPESIAVYEQYF